Below, 28 T cell receptor beta chains from the same sample are listed, as sequenced in a study of CD8 T cells in Susac syndrome. RNA was extracted with the RNeasy kit, and a quantity of roughly 0.5 to 1 ug was reverse transcribed using random hexamers. TCRdb itself ran the immunoSEQ multiplex PCR reads through MiXCR, one entry per CDR3 protein. The sample shows approximately 140,000 distinct CDR3 sequences, around 96% of them seen only once. The sequenced material came from CD4+ T cells from PBMCs. These receptors came from a human donor with multiple sclerosis.

V is TRBV12-3 or TRBV12-4 and J is TRBJ1-2; perhaps TRBD1 as D (5 bases). V lost 3 bases and J 4 bases, leaving 18 bases between the germline ends. The CDR3 has 16 amino acids. CDR3 sequence: CASSLGRVSPGYGYTF. The CDR3 nucleotides read TGTGCCAGCAGTTTGGGCAGGGTATCCCCTGGCTATGGCTACACCTTC.

J is TRBJ1-1 and V is TRBV3-1, with a tentative D call TRBD1 (6 bases). The CDR3 consists of 15 residues. Germline V gene lookup returns CDR1 LGHDT and CDR2 YNNKEL (reference sequence). Trimming took 3 bases from V and 4 from J, leaving 15 bases between them. This CDR3 is CASSHQGQGGTEAFF. CDR3 DNA sequence: TGTGCCAGCAGCCATCAGGGGCAGGGAGGCACTGAAGCTTTCTTT.

This chain links TRBV18 with TRBJ1-1; a possible D gene is TRBD1 (5 bases). Trimming took off 0 bases at V and 6 bases at J, with 11 bases between the two ends. In germline, CDR1 is KGHSH, CDR2 LQKENI. There are 14 residues in the CDR3. The CDR3: CASSPPSGSAEAFF. The CDR3 DNA sequence: TGTGCCAGCTCACCACCTTCAGGGTCCGCTGAAGCTTTCTTT.

The chain carries TRBV7-7 and TRBJ2-2; D gene unclear. V was shortened by 1 base and J by 3 bases, with 9 bases between the two germline ends. CDR3 length equals 15 residues. CDR1 and CDR2 from the germline V gene are SSHAT and FNYEAQ (reference sequence). CDR3 sequence: CASSLDVGYTGELFF. The CDR3 nucleotides read TGTGCCAGCAGCTTAGACGTGGGGTACACCGGGGAGCTGTTTTTT.

The CDR3, as DNA: TGTGCCAGCAGCTTTGAGGGGCACAGGGTTGGGTATAATTCACCCCTCCACTTT. It is translated as CASSFEGHRVGYNSPLHF. This chain links TRBV7-2 with TRBJ1-6, with D perhaps matching TRBD1 (6 bases). Per germline, CDR1 SGHTA and CDR2 FQGNSA. The length of the CDR3 is 18 residues. Between the trimmed V and J ends, which lost 3 bases and 4 bases, there was a span of 19 bases.

The chain carries TRBV2 and TRBJ1-2; D unclear. CDR3 length: 15 residues. Deletions cut 6 bases from V and 5 bases from J, with 19 bases between. The germline gives CDR1 SNHLY, CDR2 FYNNEI. The CDR3 bases are TGTGCCAGCAGCGAAACCGAGATTTCCTTATATGGCTACACCTTC. It translates to CASSETEISLYGYTF.

The chain joins TRBV12-3 or TRBV12-4 to TRBJ2-7; TRBD1 matches 7 bases. V shed 7 bases, J shed 6 bases, and the junction held 9 bases outside the gene matches. This CDR3 comprises 13 residues. CDR3 amino acids: CASTPTGTGEQYF. The CDR3, as DNA: TGTGCCAGCACCCCGACAGGGACCGGCGAGCAGTACTTC.

The chain uses TRBV15 and TRBJ2-3, with 10 bases lining up with TRBD2. The CDR3 is 16 residues long. J was trimmed by 4 bases and V by 0 bases; bases with no gene match: 4. Germline V gives CDR1 LNHNV, CDR2 YYDKDF (reference sequence). The CDR3 sequence is CATSRELAGVPDTQYF. CDR3 coding DNA: TGTGCCACCAGCAGAGAGCTAGCGGGAGTACCAGATACGCAGTATTTT. Supplemented by reference TRBV15 and TRBJ2-3, the full variable domain reads DAMVIQNPRYQVTQFGKPVTLSCSQTLNHNVMYWYQQKSSQAPKLLFHYYDKDFNNEADTPDNFQSRRPNTSFCFLDIRSPGLGDTAMYLCATSRELAGVPDTQYFGPGTRLTVL.

V and J are TRBV30 and TRBJ2-1; 8 nucleotides align to TRBD2. V lost 5 bases to trimming and J lost 7 bases; unmatched junction nucleotides: 16. There are 16 residues in the CDR3. Germline V gives CDR1 GTSNPN, CDR2 SVGIG (reference sequence). CDR3 sequence: CAWGFGGAASKNEQFF. For the CDR3, the DNA is TGTGCCTGGGGATTCGGGGGGGCAGCGTCAAAGAATGAGCAGTTCTTC.

This clonotype was seen just once. The chain is built from TRBV12-3 or TRBV12-4 and TRBJ1-2; a weak D match, TRBD1 (5 bases). V gave up 5 bases and J gave up 8 bases, with 18 bases separating them. The CDR3 is 14 residues long. The CDR3 spells CASSSRQRSKGYTF. CDR3 nucleotide sequence: TGTGCCAGCAGTAGCAGACAGCGTAGTAAGGGCTACACCTTC.

This clonotype was recorded once. The gene calls are TRBV5-4 and TRBJ2-3; 14 nucleotides match TRBD2. V gave up 3 bases and J gave up 4 bases; unmatched junction bases: 7. The CDR3 sequence is 17 residues long. Germline lookup yields CDR1 SGHNT and CDR2 YYREEE (reference sequence). The CDR3 nucleotides are TGTGCCAGCAGCTCGCGACTAGCGGGGGGGCGAGCAGATACGCAGTATTTT. It is translated as CASSSRLAGGRADTQYF.

This chain links TRBV20-1 with TRBJ2-5, with 8 positions matching TRBD2. The germline CDR1 and CDR2 sequences are DFQATT and SNEGSKA (reference sequence). This CDR3 contains 16 residues. The J segment lost 1 base and the V segment lost 2 bases, leaving 9 bases of the junction unmatched. CDR3 in amino acids: CSARPIPLAVQETQYF. The CDR3 nucleotides read TGCAGTGCTAGACCGATCCCACTAGCGGTCCAAGAGACCCAGTACTTC.

The CDR3 DNA reads TGCAGTGCTAGAGACCTGGAGACCCACTATGGCTACACCTTC. Amino acids: CSARDLETHYGYTF. The chain joins TRBV20-1 to TRBJ1-2; D is unresolved. The CDR3 runs to 14 residues. Germline V gives CDR1 DFQATT, CDR2 SNEGSKA (reference sequence). Trimming took off 0 bases at V and 3 bases at J, with 11 bases between the two ends.

The rearrangement uses TRBV9 and TRBJ2-5; D is uncertain. Trimming stripped 0 bases from V and 5 bases from J, with 8 bases between. Germline V lookup: CDR1 SGDLS, CDR2 YYNGEE. The CDR3 consists of 13 residues. The CDR3 bases are TGTGCCAGCAGCGTAGGGCCGGTGGAGACCCAGTACTTC. As protein: CASSVGPVETQYF.

The chain joins TRBV29-1 to TRBJ2-6; 10 nucleotides align to TRBD1. The J segment lost 0 bases and the V segment lost 4 bases, leaving 9 bases of the junction unmatched. CDR3 length equals 18 residues. The germline V gene encodes CDR1 SQVTM and CDR2 ANQGSEA. As DNA, the CDR3 is TGCAGCGTTGCACCGGGACAGGGGCCCTCCTCTGGGGCCAACGTCCTGACTTTC. It is translated as CSVAPGQGPSSGANVLTF.

V gene TRBV10-3 combines with J gene TRBJ2-7; D is uncertain. V lost 2 bases and J 5 bases, leaving 13 bases between the germline ends. The germline gives CDR1 ENHRY, CDR2 SYGVKD. This CDR3 region has 14 residues. The CDR3 bases are TGTGCCATCAGTGAGGGGTTAGCCCCCCACGAGCAGTACTTC. Encoded protein: CAISEGLAPHEQYF.

A single count supports this clonotype. V and J are TRBV20-1 and TRBJ1-1, with D perhaps TRBD1 (5 bases). Trimming stripped 1 base from V and 1 base from J, with 13 bases between. Per germline, CDR1 DFQATT and CDR2 SNEGSKA (reference sequence). The CDR3 is 15 residues long. The CDR3 reads CSARGRGGANTEAFF. CDR3 coding DNA: TGCAGTGCTAGAGGAAGGGGCGGGGCGAACACTGAAGCTTTCTTT.

The CDR3 DNA is TGCAGCGTTAAGTACAGACTTAGCACAGATACGCAGTATTTT. The encoded protein is CSVKYRLSTDTQYF. The chain couples TRBV29-1 to TRBJ2-3; D not resolved. Germline V gene sequence: CDR1 SQVTM, CDR2 ANQGSEA. The CDR3 has 14 amino acids. V lost 5 bases to trimming and J lost 0 bases, with 12 bases between them.

The CDR3 nucleotides read TGTGCCAGCAGCATGAAGGAGCAGTTCTTC. Encoded protein: CASSMKEQFF. The chain carries TRBV12-3 or TRBV12-4 and TRBJ2-1, with unresolved D. The CDR3 is made up of 10 amino acids. Trimming took off 6 bases at V and 10 bases at J, with 7 bases between the two ends.

The chain is built from TRBV30 and TRBJ2-1; the D gene is possibly TRBD1 (5 bases). V was shortened by 1 base and J by 9 bases, with 10 bases between the two germline ends. Germline lookup yields CDR1 GTSNPN and CDR2 SVGIG (reference sequence). There are 12 residues in the CDR3. The CDR3 here is CAWSAGHLEQFF. The CDR3 DNA is TGTGCCTGGAGTGCAGGACATCTTGAGCAGTTCTTC.

The V and J genes are TRBV9 and TRBJ1-1, with 8 bases fitting TRBD1. Germline V gives CDR1 SGDLS, CDR2 YYNGEE. The junction had 4 bases not matched to a gene; V was cut back by 2 bases and J by 1 base. The CDR3 runs 15 residues. In nucleotides, the CDR3 is TGTGCCAGCAGCGTCGGACAGGGAGGGAACACTGAAGCTTTCTTT. Its translation is CASSVGQGGNTEAFF.

V and J are TRBV2 and TRBJ2-3; 7 nucleotides match TRBD2. The CDR3 totals 18 residues. V shed 6 bases, J shed 2 bases, and the junction held 17 bases outside the gene matches. Germline CDR1 is SNHLY and CDR2 is FYNNEI. CDR3 nucleotide sequence: TGTGCCAGCAGGGACCTATGGGCCTGGCGGGAGCACACAGATACGCAGTATTTT. Its translation is CASRDLWAWREHTDTQYF.

This clonotype was seen a single time. The rearrangement joins TRBV19 to TRBJ2-7; D is undetermined. V was trimmed by 2 bases and J by 1 base, leaving 12 bases between them. This CDR3 is built from 15 residues. Germline loops: CDR1 LNHDA, CDR2 SQIVND (reference sequence). CDR3 DNA sequence: TGTGCCAGTAGTATAAGCCCAGCAAGATCCTACGAGCAGTACTTC. Translating gives CASSISPARSYEQYF. The full variable domain, with the rest looked up from reference TRBV19 and TRBJ2-7, is DGGITQSPKYLFRKEGQNVTLSCEQNLNHDAMYWYRQDPGQGLRLIYYSQIVNDFQKGDIAEGYSVSREKKESFPLTVTSAQKNPTAFYLCASSISPARSYEQYFGPGTRLTVT.

V gene TRBV20-1 combines with J gene TRBJ1-2; 11 nucleotides agree with TRBD1. Germline lookup yields CDR1 DFQATT and CDR2 SNEGSKA (reference sequence). This CDR3 has 14 amino acids. After removal of 3 bases from V and 7 bases from J, the junction contained 7 bases not matched to a gene. CDR3 amino acids: CSARAGTGGSGYTF. The CDR3, as DNA: TGCAGTGCTAGGGCCGGGACAGGGGGTAGTGGCTACACCTTC.

This clonotype has a single count. This rearrangement joins TRBV5-6 to TRBJ1-2; D call uncertain. Germline CDR1 is SGHDT and CDR2 is YYEEEE. Between the trimmed V and J ends, which lost 0 bases and 1 base, there was a span of 4 bases. The CDR3 contains 13 residues. CDR3 sequence: CASSLVDNYGYTF. The CDR3 bases are TGTGCCAGCAGCTTGGTGGATAACTATGGCTACACCTTC.

The V and J genes are TRBV9 and TRBJ1-3; no definite D call. Germline V gene data show CDR1 as SGDLS and CDR2 as YYNGEE. The germline V and J ends were trimmed by 0 bases and 0 bases, with 4 bases remaining between them. CDR3 length: 14 residues. In DNA, the CDR3 is TGTGCCAGCAGCGTAGCGCCCTCTGGAAACACCATATATTTT. Encoded protein: CASSVAPSGNTIYF. Full variable domain (rest looked up from reference TRBV9 and TRBJ1-3): DSGVTQTPKHLITATGQRVTLRCSPRSGDLSVYWYQQSLDQGLQFLIQYYNGEERAKGNILERFSAQQFPDLHSELNLSSLELGDSALYFCASSVAPSGNTIYFGEGSWLTVV.

In DNA, the CDR3 is TGTGCCTGGAAGGTGGCCTCTATCCACACCTTC. Translating it yields CAWKVASIHTF. The rearrangement links TRBV30 to TRBJ1-2; D unclear. Trimming removed 4 bases from V and 12 bases from J, with 15 bases in between. This CDR3 region has 11 residues. Germline CDR1 and CDR2: GTSNPN and SVGIG (reference sequence).

The gene calls are TRBV9 and TRBJ2-1; D may be TRBD2 (6 bases). Germline-derived CDR1 and CDR2 are SGDLS and YYNGEE. Deletions cut 2 bases from V and 5 bases from J, with 11 bases between. The CDR3 is 14 amino acids. The CDR3 spells CASSVASANNEQFF. The CDR3 DNA follows: TGTGCCAGCAGCGTGGCTAGCGCAAACAATGAGCAGTTCTTC.